The source of this TCR beta chain is a study of Ad26.COV2.S vaccination and SARS-CoV-2 variants. Across the study: Ad26.COV2.S arm of COV1001 included the donor.

General study findings and limits: Breadth of non-spike TCRs did not differ between vaccinees and placebo recipients. Overall T cell responses may have been underestimated by the analyses of TCR breadth and depth.

CDR3 length equals 15 residues. The ends were cut back, 1 base at V and 4 bases at J, with 13 bases in the middle. CDR1 SGHDT and CDR2 YYEEEE come from the germline V gene. Described treatment: around 19 received Ad26.COV2.S at low or high dose, single or two shots; about five received placebo; per-sample allocation not given. On day 63 after the first injection, vaccine and placebo recipients gave samples. Profiled with immunoSEQ multiplex PCR; TCRdb holds only in-frame clones, not every one. The repertoire includes some 450,000 clones, around 90% of them detected once, and about 4.1% sits in the top ten. As for this clone: What it recognizes is unknown.

The genes are TRBV5-6 and TRBJ2-3; D may be TRBD1 (5 bases). This TCR derives from a person aged 18 to 59 who received the Ad26.COV2.S COVID-19 vaccine or a placebo. The sample in question was peripheral blood, obtained in a trial of Ad26.COV2.S vaccine versus placebo. DNA of the CDR3: TGTGCCAGCAGCTTGTTAGTACAGGCCCCAGATACGCAGTATTTT. Protein: CASSLLVQAPDTQYF.